Listed below are T cell receptor beta chains from one sample, sequenced in a study of cytomegalovirus exposure and HLA in healthy donors. Data came from immunoSEQ multiplex PCR; TCRdb stores just in-frame clones and leaves some out. The sample data list around 160,000 clones. Sequencing used PBMCs. These receptors were obtained from a woman aged 45 to 65 in good health and CMV-seronegative. CDR3s include the opening cysteine and the closing phenylalanine or tryptophan. D genes are given only for firm matches.

NA	TRBV6-5	TRBJ1-1	CASRVLGGTEAFF	TGTGCCAGCAGGGTCCTGGGAGGCACTGAAGCTTTCTTT
TRBD1	TRBV6-1	TRBJ2-1	CASSETGAIYNEQFF	TGTGCCAGCAGTGAAACAGGGGCGATCTACAATGAGCAGTTCTTC
TRBD1	TRBV6-6	TRBJ1-1	CASSYEGGQEAFF	TGTGCCAGCAGTTACGAAGGGGGCCAGGAAGCTTTCTTT
TRBD2	TRBV7-2	TRBJ2-7	CASSLAGSGGLYF	TGTGCCAGCAGCTTAGCTGGTAGCGGGGGGTTATACTTC
TRBD2	TRBV27	TRBJ2-1	CASSLLAGSGYNEQFF	TGTGCCAGCAGTTTACTAGCGGGATCGGGATACAATGAGCAGTTCTTC
TRBD1	TRBV5-1	TRBJ2-5	CASSSQPTGDGETQYF	TGCGCCAGCAGCTCCCAACCTACAGGGGACGGCGAGACCCAGTACTTC
TRBD2	TRBV5-1	TRBJ2-2	CASSPGLAGGAGELFF	TGCGCCAGCAGCCCGGGACTAGCGGGAGGCGCCGGGGAGCTGTTTTTT
NA	TRBV18	TRBJ1-1	CASSLSRGGSTEAFF	TGTGCCAGCTCCCTTTCGAGGGGAGGAAGCACTGAAGCTTTCTTT
NA	TRBV5-4	TRBJ2-7	CASSLSRGAYEQYF	TGTGCCAGCAGCTTGTCCCGGGGTGCCTACGAGCAGTACTTC
NA	TRBV28	TRBJ1-3	CASSPQGVGNTIYF	TGTGCCAGCAGTCCACAGGGTGTCGGAAACACCATATATTTT
NA	TRBV11-2	TRBJ1-2	CASSLEPGSNYGYTF	TGTGCCAGCAGCTTAGAACCAGGGTCTAACTATGGCTACACCTTC
TRBD1	TRBV4-3	TRBJ1-5	CASSQDNGQGFDLGNQPQHF	TGCGCCAGCAGCCAAGATAACGGACAGGGTTTTGATTTAGGGAATCAGCCCCAGCATTTT
NA	TRBV2	TRBJ1-1	CASSLQDTEAFF	TGTGCCAGCAGTCTTCAGGACACTGAAGCTTTCTTT
NA	TRBV6-6	TRBJ1-1	CASSYQGGTEAFF	TGTGCCAGCAGTTACCAGGGTGGGACTGAAGCTTTCTTT
TRBD1	TRBV5-6	TRBJ1-2	CASSLVGGSGYTF	TGTGCCAGCAGCTTGGTAGGGGGCAGCGGCTACACCTTC
NA	TRBV29-1	TRBJ1-2	CSVSQGNYGYTF	TGCAGCGTCTCCCAGGGAAACTATGGCTACACCTTC
NA	TRBV11-1	TRBJ2-1	CASSPLYNEQFF	TGTGCCAGCAGCCCTTTATACAATGAGCAGTTCTTC
NA	TRBV18	TRBJ1-1	CASSPGGGRVVTEAFF	TGTGCCAGCTCACCAGGAGGAGGGAGGGTAGTCACTGAAGCTTTCTTT
TRBD2	TRBV7-2	TRBJ2-2	CASSPQRGSTGELFF	TGTGCCAGCAGCCCCCAGCGGGGGAGCACCGGGGAGCTGTTTTTT
TRBD2	TRBV7-9	TRBJ2-1	CASSSSGRFNNEQFF	TGTGCCAGCAGCTCCAGCGGGAGATTCAACAATGAGCAGTTCTTC
TRBD1	TRBV6-5	TRBJ2-3	CASRDRGTDTQYF	TGTGCCAGCAGGGACAGGGGGACAGATACGCAGTATTTT
NA	TRBV5-1	TRBJ2-2	CASSLLGWSAGELFF	TGCGCCAGCAGCTTGTTAGGTTGGAGTGCCGGGGAGCTGTTTTTT